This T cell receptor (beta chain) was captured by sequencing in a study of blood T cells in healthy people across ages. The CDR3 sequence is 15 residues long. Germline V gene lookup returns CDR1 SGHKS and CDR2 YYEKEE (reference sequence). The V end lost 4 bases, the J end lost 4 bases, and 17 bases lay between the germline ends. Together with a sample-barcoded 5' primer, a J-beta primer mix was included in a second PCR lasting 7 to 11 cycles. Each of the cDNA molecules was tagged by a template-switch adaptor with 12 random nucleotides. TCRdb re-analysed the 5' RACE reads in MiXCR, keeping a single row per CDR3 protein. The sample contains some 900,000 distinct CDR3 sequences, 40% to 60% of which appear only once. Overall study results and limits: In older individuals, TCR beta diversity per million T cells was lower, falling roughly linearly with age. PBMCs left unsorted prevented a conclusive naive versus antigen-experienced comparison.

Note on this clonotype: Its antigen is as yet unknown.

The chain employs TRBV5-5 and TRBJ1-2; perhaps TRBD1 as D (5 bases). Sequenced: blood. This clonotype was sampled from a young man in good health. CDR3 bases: TGTGCCAGCAGCCGAGGAGGGGAAAGGAGCTATGGCTACACCTTC. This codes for CASSRGGERSYGYTF. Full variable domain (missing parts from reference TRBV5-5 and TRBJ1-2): DAGVTQSPTHLIKTRGQQVTLRCSPISGHKSVSWYQQVLGQGPQFIFQYYEKEERGRGNFPDRFSARQFPNYSSELNVNALLLGDSALYLCASSRGGERSYGYTFGSGTRLTVV.